These 9 T cell receptor beta chains were all obtained from the same sample, sequenced in a study of T-cell memory formation after mild COVID-19. TCRdb redid the calling of the 5' RACE reads with MiXCR, one entry per CDR3 protein. The sample yields over 400,000 distinct CDR3 sequences, 20% to 30% seen once. Source material: PBMCs or a T cell subset sorted from them (not recorded which). These TCRs come from an adult woman who had mild COVID-19 (a few samples of this study predate the infection). Cell type and time point are not known.

The table lists this clonotype with a few counts. The chain joins TRBV4-2 to TRBJ2-3; possible D gene TRBD2, 7 bases. CDR1 is LGHNA and CDR2 is YNFKEQ in the germline V gene. The length of the CDR3 is 16 residues. Trimming removed 4 bases at V and 3 bases at J, with 17 bases between. CDR3: CASSPLLGGGTDTQYF. The CDR3 nucleotides read TGTGCCAGCAGCCCGCTTCTAGGGGGGGGGACAGATACGCAGTATTTT.

The genes are TRBV29-1 and TRBJ2-3; 8 bases are shared with TRBD2. J lost 1 base, V lost 4 bases, and 4 bases had no gene match. CDR1 is SQVTM, CDR2 ANQGSEA, per germline. CDR3 size: 14 residues. The CDR3 sequence is CSVVRLARTDTQYF. The CDR3 nucleotides read TGCAGCGTTGTGCGACTAGCGCGCACAGATACGCAGTATTTT.

This clonotype appeared a few times. The V gene is TRBV5-1, the J gene TRBJ2-7, with TRBD2 matching over 11 bases. The CDR3 sequence is 16 residues long. Germline CDR1 and CDR2: SGHRS and YFSETQ. Trimming removed 4 bases from V and 3 bases from J; junction bases left unmatched: 9. CDR3 sequence: CASSQIETSGDYEQYF. CDR3 in DNA: TGCGCCAGCAGCCAAATCGAGACTAGCGGGGACTACGAGCAGTACTTC.

The chain combines TRBV12-3 or TRBV12-4 with TRBJ2-7; possible D gene TRBD2, 6 bases. With 0 bases removed from V and 0 bases from J, the gap between germline ends came to 21 bases. The CDR3 runs to 19 residues. CDR3 protein: CASSLARAGQRVYSYEQYF. The CDR3 DNA reads as TGTGCCAGCAGTTTAGCGAGGGCGGGGCAGCGGGTCTACTCCTACGAGCAGTACTTC.

In this sample, this clonotype turned up a few times. The V gene is TRBV29-1, the J gene TRBJ2-1; TRBD2 might be the D (6 bases). Between the trimmed V and J ends, which lost 6 bases and 12 bases, there was a span of 21 bases. This CDR3 region has 13 residues. Germline assignment: CDR1 SQVTM and CDR2 ANQGSEA. CDR3 DNA sequence: TGCAGCGTACCGGGACTGCCATCAGATGGGCAGTTCTTC. It specifies CSVPGLPSDGQFF.

The rearrangement joins TRBV5-1 to TRBJ2-6, with a tentative D call TRBD1 (6 bases). Trimming cost V 4 bases and J 0 bases, with 8 bases left between them. From germline, CDR1 is SGHRS and CDR2 YFSETQ. The CDR3 is 15 residues long. The CDR3 bases are TGCGCCAGCAGCCAGGGGCCCTCTGGGGCCAACGTCCTGACTTTC. This translates into CASSQGPSGANVLTF.

This sequence joins TRBV6-5 and TRBJ2-1; the match to TRBD2 covers 8 bases. The ends lost 6 bases at V and 4 bases at J; junction bases unmatched: 5. The CDR3 totals 14 residues. Germline loops: CDR1 MNHEY, CDR2 SVGAGI. The CDR3 loop is CASRISGMYNEQFF. DNA of the CDR3: TGTGCCAGCAGGATTAGCGGGATGTACAATGAGCAGTTCTTC.

In this sample, this clonotype turned up once. The chain recombines TRBV6-1 with TRBJ2-2; D not resolved. The germline CDR1 and CDR2 sequences are MNHNS and SASEGT. The CDR3 totals 12 residues. V dropped 5 bases and J dropped 8 bases, with 9 bases sitting between them. CDR3 nucleotide sequence: TGTGCCAGCAGTAGGGATAAGGGGGAGCTGTTTTTT. This translates into CASSRDKGELFF.

This chain joins TRBV11-2 and TRBJ2-5, with 14 bases fitting TRBD2. Germline V CDR1 and CDR2: SGHAT, FQNNGV. V shed 5 bases, J shed 5 bases, and the junction held 7 bases outside the gene matches. The CDR3 totals 16 residues. CDR3 bases: TGTGCCAGCAGCCCGGGACTAGCGGGAGCTGCGGAGACCCAGTACTTC. As protein: CASSPGLAGAAETQYF.